This record covers a single T cell receptor beta chain. This sample was included in a study of blood T cell repertoires in COVID-19. Study information: Acute and convalescent COVID-19 samples came from the United States, Italy and Spain.

Original methodology: Amplification of reference gene primers provided the estimated nucleated cell counts. Clones were sequenced by immunoSEQ multiplex PCR, and TCRdb holds only the in-frame ones, with some missing. The DNA was the basis for D and trimming; V, J and clone size are from that table. The sample carries fewer than 500,000 clones, 85% to 90% recorded once. Trimming pared 2 bases from V and 5 bases from J, leaving 13 bases between. The CDR3 spans 14 residues. The V gene's germline CDR1 is SGDLS and CDR2 YYNGEE. The source is a man aged 18 to 29 with COVID-19, enrolled during active disease. Sequencing was carried out using peripheral blood. The genes are TRBV9 and TRBJ1-1; D gene ambiguous. The CDR3 loop is CASSVRGGFTEAFF. The CDR3 region has the DNA TGTGCCAGCAGCGTCAGAGGAGGGTTTACTGAAGCTTTCTTT.